A single sample is the source of the 4 T cell receptor beta chains below, sequenced in a study of PD-L1 blockade in urothelial cancer. This table comes from immunoSEQ multiplex PCR, and its TCRdb copy is limited to in-frame clones, with some not included. The profile shows roughly 62,000 clones, more than 65% of them singletons. The material sequenced was PBMCs, taken around atezolizumab (anti-PD-L1) treatment. All receptors derive from a man between 65 and 80 years old with urothelial cancer.

A few counts support this clone. This CDR3 is CASSLAQGGYTEAFF. The CDR3 DNA reads as TGTGCCAGCAGCTTAGCCCAGGGGGGCTACACTGAAGCTTTCTTT. The J gene is TRBJ1-1, the V gene TRBV11-2; TRBD1 matches at 7 bases. Germline V gives CDR1 SGHAT, CDR2 FQNNGV. V shed 1 base, J shed 3 bases, and the junction held 5 bases outside the gene matches. The CDR3 sequence is 15 residues long. Full variable domain (outside the CDR3, taken from reference TRBV11-2 and TRBJ1-1): EAGVAQSPRYKIIEKRQSVAFWCNPISGHATLYWYQQILGQGPKLLIQFQNNGVVDDSQLPKDRFSAERLKGVDSTLKIQPAKLEDSAVYLCASSLAQGGYTEAFFGQGTRLTVV.

In the case of this clone: A read error is possible here, since a much larger clone lies one base away. V and J are TRBV4-2 and TRBJ2-7; TRBD1 is a possible D gene (6 bases). The CDR3 sequence is 14 residues long. CDR1 LGHNA and CDR2 YNFKEQ come from the germline V gene. The V gene lost 0 bases and the J gene lost 3 bases, with 9 bases spanning the gap. In DNA form, the CDR3 reads TGTGCCAGCAGCCAAGAATTAGGGGGCTACGAGCAGTACTTC. Translated, it gives CASSQELGGYEQYF.

V gene TRBV4-2 combines with J gene TRBJ2-7, with TRBD1 identical over 11 bases. The CDR3 covers 15 residues. Germline CDR1 LGHNA, CDR2 YNFKEQ. Trimming cost V 1 base and J 5 bases; bases outside gene matches: 4. CDR3 bases: TGTGCCAGCAGCCAAGTGGGACAGGGGGTTAACGAGCAGTACTTC. It specifies CASSQVGQGVNEQYF.

In this sample, this clone turned up once. The V call is TRBV29-1, the J call TRBJ2-7, with TRBD1 identical over 9 bases. Germline V lookup: CDR1 SQVTM, CDR2 ANQGSEA. CDR3 length equals 13 residues. The V and J ends lost 7 bases and 6 bases, in that order; junction bases with no gene match: 10. In DNA, the CDR3 is TGCAGCGCCTCCGCGACAGGGGGTAGCGAGCAGTACTTC. Translation: CSASATGGSEQYF.